These 12 T cell receptor beta chains were sequenced from one sample in a study of CD8+ T cells in alopecia areata. Isolated RNA was reverse transcribed into cDNA used as the sequencing template. Sequencing used immunoSEQ multiplex PCR; TCRdb keeps in-frame clones, though not all of them. Among 120,000 to 150,000 clones listed, about three fifths were seen once. The specimen was CD8+ T cells sorted from blood. These receptor sequences come from a human donor in good health.

The rearrangement links TRBV2 to TRBJ2-2; 9 nucleotides agree with TRBD1. V shed 10 bases, J shed 7 bases, and the junction held 10 bases outside the gene matches. Per the germline V gene, CDR1 is SNHLY and CDR2 is FYNNEI. This CDR3 spans 14 amino acids. CDR3 protein: CATWTGESGGELFF. The DNA of the CDR3 is TGTGCCACCTGGACAGGGGAATCGGGCGGGGAGCTGTTTTTT.

This clone was seen more than once but under ten times. J is TRBJ2-1 and V is TRBV19; the D is unclear. The CDR3 totals 12 residues. V was clipped by 7 bases and J by 5 bases, with 9 bases between them. CDR1 and CDR2 from the germline V gene are LNHDA and SQIVND (reference sequence). The chain's CDR3 is CASMGRDNEQFF. DNA of the CDR3: TGTGCCAGTATGGGCCGGGACAATGAGCAGTTCTTC.

V is TRBV7-9 and J is TRBJ1-1; D unclear. V was pared by 8 bases and J by 1 base, with 17 bases between. Germline lookup yields CDR1 SEHNR and CDR2 FQNEAQ (reference sequence). The CDR3 extends over 15 amino acids. CDR3: CASSPPTGENTEAFF. For the CDR3, the DNA is TGTGCCAGCTCCCCTCCGACGGGCGAGAACACTGAAGCTTTCTTT.

This clone was seen a few times. V gene TRBV29-1 combines with J gene TRBJ2-6; D not resolved. CDR1 and CDR2 from the germline V gene are SQVTM and ANQGSEA. Deletions cut 2 bases from V and 11 bases from J, with 7 bases between. The length of the CDR3 is 11 residues. The CDR3 region is CSVEWWDVLTF. In DNA, the CDR3 is TGCAGCGTTGAATGGTGGGACGTCCTGACTTTC.

The chain links TRBV4-2 to TRBJ2-1; 11 bases fit TRBD2. This CDR3 spans 14 amino acids. Germline V gene lookup returns CDR1 LGHNA and CDR2 YNFKEQ. Losses at the gene ends were 2 bases for V and 10 bases for J; bases not matched to a gene: 4. CDR3 residues: CASSQRRLAGEQFF. The CDR3 coding sequence is TGTGCCAGCAGCCAAAGGCGACTAGCGGGGGAGCAGTTCTTC.

This clone has just a few counts. V usage is TRBV21-1 and J usage is TRBJ1-5. TRBV21-1 is assigned pseudogene status. This CDR3 comprises 13 residues. The CDR3 region is CASSKERNQPQHF. Here the CDR3 DNA reads TGTGCCAGCAGCAAAGAGAGGAATCAGCCCCAGCATTTT.

The V call is TRBV10-2, the J call TRBJ2-7, with D perhaps matching TRBD2 (5 bases). CDR3 length: 13 residues. Trimming took 2 bases from V and 4 from J, leaving 9 bases between them. CDR1 and CDR2 (germline): WSHSY, SAAADI. The CDR3 reads CASSEVSVYEQYF. The CDR3 DNA is TGCGCCAGCAGTGAGGTTAGCGTTTACGAGCAGTACTTC.

This clone occurred a few times. The rearrangement uses TRBV5-1 and TRBJ2-1; TRBD1 might be the D (6 bases). CDR3 length: 16 amino acids. Germline V lookup: CDR1 SGHRS, CDR2 YFSETQ. With 3 bases removed from V and 7 bases from J, the gap between germline ends came to 20 bases. CDR3 protein: CASSSLWGQGGNEQFF. The CDR3, as DNA: TGCGCCAGCAGCTCCCTTTGGGGGCAAGGTGGGAATGAGCAGTTCTTC.

In the case of this clone: A read error may produce the germline difference seen at one junction end. CDR3 bases: TGTGCTAGCAGGAAAGGGGAGGGGTCCTACGAGCAGTACTTC. Translated, it gives CASRKGEGSYEQYF. The chain is built from TRBV6-5 and TRBJ2-7; 7 bases are a match to TRBD2. CDR1 and CDR2 from the germline V gene are MNHEY and SVGAGI. The CDR3 runs to 14 residues.

The genes are TRBV11-2 and TRBJ2-7; perhaps TRBD1 as D (7 bases). CDR1 SGHAT and CDR2 FQNNGV come from the germline V gene. The V end lost 8 bases, the J end lost 6 bases, and 11 bases lay between the germline ends. The CDR3 spans 11 residues. The DNA of the CDR3 is TGTGCCAGCGGCCAGGGGGGCGAGCAGTACTTC. Amino acids: CASGQGGEQYF.

V is TRBV4-1 and J is TRBJ2-7; perhaps TRBD2 as D (6 bases). Germline V gene sequence: CDR1 MGHRA, CDR2 YSYEKL. Trimming removed 0 bases at V and 0 bases at J, with 9 bases between. The CDR3 runs 15 residues. This CDR3 reads CASSQEPTSSYEQYF. The CDR3 DNA reads TGCGCCAGCAGCCAAGAGCCGACTAGCTCCTACGAGCAGTACTTC.

J is TRBJ2-7 and V is TRBV25-1; 9 bases are a match to TRBD2. With 8 bases clipped from V and 2 bases from J, the junction kept 19 bases outside the gene matches. CDR3 length: 18 residues. The V gene's germline CDR1 is MGHDK and CDR2 SYGVNS. CDR3 DNA: TGTGCCAGCTCTGAACAGGGCCTCATAGCGGGAGCGACCTACGAGCAGTACTTC. Its protein is CASSEQGLIAGATYEQYF.